This T cell receptor (beta chain) derives from a study of blood T cell repertoires in COVID-19. Study summary: Sites in the United States, Italy and Spain provided acute and convalescent COVID-19 samples. T cells, B-cell-depleted T cells, or PBMCs supplied cDNA or gDNA.

Original processing notes: Scientists estimated how many nucleated cells there were by amplifying reference gene primers. Sequencing was performed with immunoSEQ multiplex PCR; in TCRdb, only in-frame clones are kept and a portion is missing. Clonal size and the V and J genes are those of that table, whereas D and trimming came from the DNA. The sample comprises about 260,000 clones, 85% of which are singletons, and about 14% rests with the top ten. Germline trimming cut 4 bases from V and 5 bases from J; bases unmatched to any gene: 10. CDR1 is SGHVS and CDR2 is FQNEAQ in the germline V gene. The CDR3 length is 15 residues.

This receptor was taken from a human donor in a cohort sampled during active COVID-19. Sequences were obtained from peripheral blood. The J gene is TRBJ2-7, the V gene TRBV7-8, with 8 bases fitting TRBD2. For the CDR3, the DNA is TGTGCCAGCAGCTCTCCGGGGAGCGGGAGACACGAGCAGTACTTC. This gives the protein CASSSPGSGRHEQYF.